What follows are 31 T cell receptor beta chains derived from one specimen sequenced in a study of early T cells in non-severe SARS-CoV-2 infection. From the 5' RACE reads, TCRdb called clonotypes with MiXCR, one entry per CDR3 protein. The sample lists some 64,000 distinct CDR3 sequences; more than 8% were seen once. This material consisted of whole blood, taken at baseline. These receptors all stem from an adult who was a healthcare worker with PCR-confirmed SARS-CoV-2 infection or an uninfected control (not recorded which).

The gene calls are TRBV6-2 or TRBV6-3 and TRBJ2-7, with TRBD2 matching 14 bases. The germline CDR1 and CDR2 sequences are MNHEY and SVGEGT. Germline trimming cut 4 bases from V and 3 bases from J; bases unmatched to any gene: 5. The CDR3 covers 16 residues. In DNA, the CDR3 is TGTGCCAGCAGTTCCGGGACTAGCGGGAGCGGCTACGAGCAGTACTTC. Amino acid sequence: CASSSGTSGSGYEQYF.

This clonotype showed up many times. The CDR3 region is CASSPVPQGARETQYF. CDR3 nucleotides: TGCGCCAGCAGCCCAGTACCCCAGGGGGCGCGGGAGACCCAGTACTTC. The genes are TRBV4-1 and TRBJ2-5; 8 bases match TRBD1. J was trimmed by 5 bases and V by 4 bases; bases with no gene match: 12. The CDR3 sequence is 16 residues long. CDR1 is MGHRA and CDR2 is YSYEKL in the germline V gene.

This clonotype was seen ten or more times. The chain combines TRBV5-1 with TRBJ2-1, with D perhaps TRBD2 (6 bases). The CDR3 spans 16 residues. Between the trimmed V and J ends, which lost 4 bases and 7 bases, there was a span of 21 bases. Germline lookup yields CDR1 SGHRS and CDR2 YFSETQ. CDR3 nucleotide sequence: TGCGCCAGCAGCCAGACCGGGACTCCCCTCGGGAATGAGCAGTTCTTC. This encodes CASSQTGTPLGNEQFF.

The chain couples TRBV25-1 to TRBJ2-7; D is possibly TRBD1 (5 bases). The CDR3 has 16 residues. V shed 2 bases and J shed 0 bases, with 14 bases lying between them. Looked up from germline, CDR1 is MGHDK and CDR2 is SYGVNS. CDR3 loop: CASSEGGKRGSYEQYF. In nucleotides, the CDR3 is TGTGCCAGCAGTGAAGGCGGCAAAAGGGGCTCCTACGAGCAGTACTTC.

The V call is TRBV7-9, the J call TRBJ2-1, with 10 bases identical to TRBD2. CDR1 and CDR2 (germline): SEHNR, FQNEAQ (reference sequence). V was pared by 2 bases and J by 9 bases, with 10 bases of the junction left unmatched. This CDR3 is 16 amino acids long. The CDR3 nucleotides read TGTGCCAGCAGCTTAACCGCTAGCGGGAGTCGGAGTGAGCAGTTCTTC. Amino acids: CASSLTASGSRSEQFF.

Many counts were recorded for this clonotype. The junction departs from the called germline gene at one end, perhaps through a read error. V and J are TRBV3-1 and TRBJ2-1; 13 bases match TRBD2. Germline lookup yields CDR1 LGHDT and CDR2 YNNKEL (reference sequence). The CDR3 is made up of 16 amino acids. The CDR3 reads CASSPFLGLAGTPHLF. The DNA of the CDR3 is TGTGCCAGCAGCCCGTTCTTGGGACTAGCGGGAACGCCCCATCTCTTC.

V and J are TRBV5-4 and TRBJ2-1; D gene ambiguous. V was cut by 0 bases and J by 5 bases, with 9 bases left in between. CDR3 length: 14 amino acids. Germline CDR1 reads SGHNT; CDR2 reads YYREEE (reference sequence). CDR3 amino acids: CASSLGIVNNEQFF. The CDR3, as DNA: TGTGCCAGCAGCTTGGGGATAGTTAACAATGAGCAGTTCTTC.

This clonotype was detected many times. The V and J genes are TRBV7-6 and TRBJ2-2; D is unresolved. CDR3 size: 13 residues. In germline, CDR1 is SGHVS, CDR2 FNYEAQ. Trimming cost V 2 bases and J 6 bases, with 7 bases left between them. Here the CDR3 reads CASSLLGSGELFF. The DNA for the CDR3 is TGTGCCAGCAGCTTACTCGGTTCCGGGGAGCTGTTTTTT.

This clonotype was counted many times. The gene calls are TRBV7-2 and TRBJ2-6, with 7 bases that match TRBD1. Germline trimming cut 5 bases from V and 0 bases from J; bases unmatched to any gene: 10. This CDR3 spans 18 amino acids. Germline CDR1 is SGHTA and CDR2 is FQGNSA. CDR3 DNA: TGTGCCAGCAGCACTCCGGACAGGCCCTACTCTGGGGCCAACGTCCTGACTTTC. Residues: CASSTPDRPYSGANVLTF. The variable domain in full, completed from reference TRBV7-2 and TRBJ2-6, reads GAGVSQSPSNKVTEKGKDVELRCDPISGHTALYWYRQSLGQGLEFLIYFQGNSAPDKSGLPSDRFSAERTGGSVSTLTIQRTQQEDSAVYLCASSTPDRPYSGANVLTFGAGSRLTVL.

Ten or more counts support this clonotype. The chain has TRBV29-1 and TRBJ2-3; D uncertain. The CDR3 has 15 amino acids. The V gene lost 4 bases and the J gene lost 3 bases, with 17 bases spanning the gap. CDR1 is SQVTM, CDR2 ANQGSEA, per germline. The CDR3 coding sequence is TGCAGCGTTGGGGTGGGCCGTGAGTTGACAGATACGCAGTATTTT. Protein product: CSVGVGRELTDTQYF.

V and J are TRBV28 and TRBJ2-5; D is perhaps TRBD2 (5 bases). V gave up 3 bases and J gave up 0 bases, with 8 bases separating them. This CDR3 is 14 amino acids long. Germline values: CDR1 MDHEN, CDR2 SYDVKM. In DNA form, the CDR3 reads TGTGCCAGCAGTTTTCTGCGGGACCAAGAGACCCAGTACTTC. Translation gives CASSFLRDQETQYF.

The CDR3 nucleotides read TGTGCCAGCAGCTGGGACATCGGGCAGCCCCAGCATTTT. This sequence encodes CASSWDIGQPQHF. This sequence joins TRBV7-2 and TRBJ1-5, with D tentatively TRBD1 (6 bases). Trimming cost V 4 bases and J 7 bases, with 11 bases left between them. The CDR3 is 13 residues long. Germline CDR1 and CDR2: SGHTA and FQGNSA.

This clonotype was observed at least ten times. The rearrangement uses TRBV28 and TRBJ2-2; TRBD2 aligns across 10 bases. This CDR3 comprises 14 residues. The germline V gene encodes CDR1 MDHEN and CDR2 SYDVKM. The V gene end was trimmed by 7 bases and the J gene end by 3 bases; junction bases not matched to a gene: 2. The CDR3 DNA follows: TGTGCCAGCACTAGCGGGAGTCACACCGGGGAGCTGTTTTTT. As protein: CASTSGSHTGELFF.

This clonotype was seen many times. V is TRBV6-5 and J is TRBJ2-7, with D possibly matching TRBD2 (5 bases). The V end lost 2 bases, the J end lost 3 bases, and 8 bases lay between the germline ends. The germline CDR1 and CDR2 sequences are MNHEY and SVGAGI. The CDR3 length is 13 residues. CDR3: CASSYKRSYEQYF. The CDR3 DNA reads TGTGCCAGCAGTTACAAGCGGAGCTACGAGCAGTACTTC.

This clonotype has only a few counts. The chain has TRBV12-3 or TRBV12-4 and TRBJ2-3, with D perhaps matching TRBD2 (6 bases). V lost 2 bases and J lost 3, with 12 bases in between. The CDR3 extends over 15 amino acids. The CDR3, as DNA: TGTGCCAGCAGTTTACAGGGAGGTCATACAGATACGCAGTATTTT. It is translated as CASSLQGGHTDTQYF.

This clonotype was counted a few times. The V call is TRBV7-2, the J call TRBJ2-5; unclear D gene. V lost 4 bases and J 4 bases, leaving 13 bases between the germline ends. Germline V CDR1 and CDR2: SGHTA, FQGNSA. CDR3 size: 14 residues. The CDR3 DNA reads as TGTGCCAGCAGCTCTCTGTGGTTTGGAGAGACCCAGTACTTC. Translation: CASSSLWFGETQYF.

This clonotype was seen at least ten times. V gene TRBV27 combines with J gene TRBJ1-5; 8 bases align to TRBD1. The germline gives CDR1 MNHEY, CDR2 SMNVEV (reference sequence). The V gene end was trimmed by 3 bases and the J gene end by 2 bases; junction bases not matched to a gene: 3. The CDR3 is made up of 15 amino acids. This CDR3 reads CASSFDRGGNQPQHF. The CDR3 DNA is TGTGCCAGCAGTTTCGACAGGGGAGGCAATCAGCCCCAGCATTTT.

The CDR3 sequence: CATRAPAGTQNTGELFF. CDR3 sequence (DNA): TGTGCCACTCGGGCCCCCGCTGGGACGCAGAACACCGGGGAGCTGTTTTTT. This chain joins TRBV6-1 and TRBJ2-2; perhaps D is TRBD1 or TRBD2 (5 bases each). V lost 10 bases to trimming and J lost 1 base, with 22 bases between them. Germline V gene data show CDR1 as MNHNS and CDR2 as SASEGT. CDR3 length equals 17 residues.

The J gene is TRBJ2-7, the V gene TRBV10-3; 11 bases agree with TRBD2. Trimming removed 6 bases from V and 4 bases from J; junction bases left unmatched: 5. The CDR3 extends over 14 amino acids. Germline V gene data show CDR1 as ENHRY and CDR2 as SYGVKD. The DNA of the CDR3 is TGTGCCATCAGCTTAGCGGGAGGGGGGTACGAGCAGTACTTC. Translation gives CAISLAGGGYEQYF.

Turning to this clonotype: A read error is possible here, since a much larger clone lies one base away. The chain has TRBV6-5 and TRBJ2-7; the match to TRBD1 covers 7 bases. Germline CDR1 reads MNHEY; CDR2 reads SVGAGI. The CDR3 extends over 14 amino acids. The J segment lost 3 bases and the V segment lost 6 bases, leaving 8 bases of the junction unmatched. The CDR3 region is CASSRPRDSYEQYF. Written as DNA, the CDR3 is TGTGCCAGCAGCCGACCCCGGGACAGCTACGAGCAGTACTTC.

This clonotype showed up many times. This chain's CDR3 is CASSKAGGPRNEQFF. The CDR3 DNA follows: TGTGCCAGCAGTAAAGCGGGAGGGCCGAGGAATGAGCAGTTCTTC. The chain links TRBV28 to TRBJ2-1; 10 bases are a match to TRBD2. The J segment lost 7 bases and the V segment lost 5 bases, leaving 8 bases of the junction unmatched. This CDR3 has 15 amino acids. CDR1 and CDR2 from the germline V gene are MDHEN and SYDVKM.

The V and J genes are TRBV7-3 and TRBJ1-1; D remains unclear. Germline V gives CDR1 SGHTA, CDR2 FQGTGA. Trimming took off 2 bases at V and 1 base at J, with 8 bases between the two ends. The CDR3 has 14 amino acids. This CDR3 is CASSLQPGNTEAFF. The CDR3 bases are TGTGCCAGCAGCTTACAACCAGGGAACACTGAAGCTTTCTTT.

This clonotype was detected ten times or more. As DNA, the CDR3 is TGTGCCAGCAGCCCGCAGGTCGGGAGCACAGATACGCAGTATTTT. As protein: CASSPQVGSTDTQYF. The chain is built from TRBV7-8 and TRBJ2-3; D remains unclear. Germline CDR1 and CDR2: SGHVS and FQNEAQ. This CDR3 comprises 15 residues. Trimming pared 5 bases from V and 0 bases from J, leaving 12 bases between. Looking up the rest from reference TRBV7-8 and TRBJ2-3 gives the full variable domain: GAGVSQSPRYKVAKRGQDVALRCDPISGHVSLFWYQQALGQGPEFLTYFQNEAQLDKSGLPSDRFFAERPEGSVSTLKIQRTQQEDSAVYLCASSPQVGSTDTQYFGPGTRLTVL.

In this sample, this clonotype turned up a few times. The rearrangement links TRBV3-1 to TRBJ2-3, with a weak D call TRBD2 (6 bases). The CDR3 has 16 amino acids. V was clipped by 2 bases and J by 1 base, with 13 bases between them. Germline V lookup: CDR1 LGHDT, CDR2 YNNKEL (reference sequence). CDR3 protein: CASSQRGEERTDTQYF. The DNA for the CDR3 is TGTGCCAGCAGCCAACGCGGGGAGGAACGCACAGATACGCAGTATTTT.

This clonotype was recorded a few times. The rearrangement links TRBV10-3 to TRBJ2-7, with D perhaps matching TRBD2 (5 bases). V lost 6 bases and J lost 2, with 11 bases in between. Germline values: CDR1 ENHRY, CDR2 SYGVKD. This CDR3 is 13 amino acids long. CDR3 nucleotide sequence: TGTGCCATCAGATTCTCCGGGACCTACGAGCAGTACTTC. It yields the protein CAIRFSGTYEQYF.

This clonotype appeared many times. The V gene is TRBV29-1, the J gene TRBJ2-5; a weak D match, TRBD2 (6 bases). The CDR3 is 13 residues long. The germline gives CDR1 SQVTM, CDR2 ANQGSEA. Trimming cost V 4 bases and J 2 bases, with 11 bases left between them. The DNA of the CDR3 is TGCAGCGTTGTGCTAGCGAGTCAAGAGACCCAGTACTTC. Residues: CSVVLASQETQYF.

A few counts support this clonotype. DNA for the CDR3: TGTGCCAGCAGTAGGACTAGCGGAGCCAAAAACATTCAGTACTTC. It encodes CASSRTSGAKNIQYF. The chain recombines TRBV7-8 with TRBJ2-4, with 10 nucleotides matching TRBD2. This CDR3 region has 15 residues. J was trimmed by 0 bases and V by 6 bases; bases with no gene match: 2. Germline V gene sequence: CDR1 SGHVS, CDR2 FQNEAQ.

V and J are TRBV20-1 and TRBJ2-7; 12 positions agree with TRBD1. Germline-derived CDR1 and CDR2 are DFQATT and SNEGSKA (reference sequence). V trimming: 6 bases; J trimming: 2 bases; junction bases outside the gene matches: 2. The CDR3 length is 13 residues. The CDR3 region is CSAWDRGPYEQYF. As DNA, the CDR3 is TGCAGTGCGTGGGACAGGGGGCCCTACGAGCAGTACTTC.

By share, this clonotype counts as medium-sized. V is TRBV6-2 or TRBV6-3 and J is TRBJ1-1, with 9 bases lining up with TRBD1. J gave up 8 bases and V 5 bases, and 15 bases lay outside the gene matches. The CDR3 extends over 16 amino acids. Germline assignment: CDR1 MNHEY and CDR2 SVGEGT. CDR3 in DNA: TGTGCCAGCAGTGTGGGACAGGGCGTACCTCAACGAGAAGCTTTCTTT. It is translated as CASSVGQGVPQREAFF.

This clonotype was observed a handful of times. This sequence joins TRBV30 and TRBJ2-4; D gene ambiguous. Germline loops: CDR1 GTSNPN, CDR2 SVGIG (reference sequence). V dropped 1 base and J dropped 0 bases, with 7 bases sitting between them. The CDR3 is 14 residues long. DNA for the CDR3: TGTGCCTGGAGTGACGGGCTAGCCAAAAACATTCAGTACTTC. Translating it yields CAWSDGLAKNIQYF.

This rearrangement joins TRBV29-1 to TRBJ2-2, with 8 positions matching TRBD1. Losses at the gene ends were 7 bases for V and 5 bases for J; bases not matched to a gene: 9. CDR3 length: 14 amino acids. Germline CDR1 SQVTM, CDR2 ANQGSEA. The CDR3 spells CSAGHRTGTGELFF. As DNA, the CDR3 is TGCAGCGCCGGGCACCGGACAGGGACCGGGGAGCTGTTTTTT.